These 11 T cell receptor beta chains originate from one sample sequenced in a study of read filtering for tumor transcriptome and immune sequencing. From roughly 390 ng of RNA, a library with molecular barcoded alpha/delta and beta/gamma adaptors was made. TCRdb passed the reads through MiXCR, listing each CDR3 protein once. The repertoire includes approximately 38,000 distinct CDR3 sequences, roughly 15% of them detected once, and 25% to 35% sits in the top ten. Sequenced sample: a population of CD138-negative cells sorted from bone marrow. All receptors come from a donor at least 40 years old with multiple myeloma.

Many counts were recorded for this clonotype. A read error may account for a junction end that differs from germline. This chain uses TRBV7-7 with TRBJ1-4, with D unclear. The CDR3 totals 14 residues. The germline V gene has CDR1 SSHAT and CDR2 FNYEAQ (reference sequence). The CDR3 reads CASSAASGYEKLFF. The CDR3 DNA reads TGTGCTAGCAGCGCGGCGTCGGGATATGAAAAACTGTTTTTT.

The sample holds many counts of this clonotype. The chain employs TRBV20-1 and TRBJ2-3; D is undetermined. V was trimmed by 6 bases and J by 2 bases, leaving 18 bases between them. Germline values: CDR1 DFQATT, CDR2 SNEGSKA (reference sequence). This CDR3 is built from 15 residues. CDR3 region: CSAPRMARATDTQYF. CDR3 DNA: TGCAGTGCCCCTAGGATGGCCAGAGCCACAGATACGCAGTATTTT.

V and J are TRBV15 and TRBJ2-3; D might be TRBD2 (5 bases). The CDR3 totals 17 residues. The germline V gene has CDR1 LNHNV and CDR2 YYDKDF (reference sequence). Trimming stripped 0 bases from V and 8 bases from J, with 21 bases between. The CDR3 loop reads CATSRDFVSGTAGTQYF. CDR3 in DNA: TGTGCCACCAGCAGAGATTTCGTGTCGGGAACTGCAGGTACGCAGTATTTT.

Ten or more counts support this clonotype. V is TRBV20-1 and J is TRBJ1-2; the D is unclear. With 4 bases removed from V and 4 bases from J, the gap between germline ends came to 10 bases. This CDR3 is 12 amino acids long. CDR1 and CDR2 (germline): DFQATT, SNEGSKA (reference sequence). The CDR3 loop is CSAKESFYGYTF. CDR3 bases: TGCAGTGCTAAAGAGTCTTTCTATGGCTACACCTTC.

The V gene is TRBV7-9, the J gene TRBJ1-1; no firm D call. The V and J ends lost 6 bases and 3 bases respectively, with 23 bases between them. Germline CDR1 and CDR2: SEHNR and FQNEAQ (reference sequence). The CDR3 spans 17 residues. The CDR3 nucleotides are TGTGCCAGCAGATTTACCCCCGGGCGGACCACGGACACTGAAGCTTTCTTT. It specifies CASRFTPGRTTDTEAFF.

In this sample, this clonotype turned up many times. The chain uses TRBV28 and TRBJ1-1; 9 bases are a match to TRBD1. This CDR3 has 18 amino acids. Germline trimming cut 6 bases from V and 0 bases from J; bases unmatched to any gene: 14. Germline V gene sequence: CDR1 MDHEN, CDR2 SYDVKM. The DNA for the CDR3 is TGTGCCAGCAGGGCCGGGACAGGGCTCCCAATTATGAACACTGAAGCTTTCTTT. It translates to CASRAGTGLPIMNTEAFF.

The table lists this clonotype with a few counts. J is TRBJ2-1 and V is TRBV19, with 8 bases fitting TRBD2. The J segment lost 6 bases and the V segment lost 7 bases, leaving 11 bases of the junction unmatched. The CDR3 extends over 15 amino acids. CDR1 is LNHDA and CDR2 is SQIVND in the germline V gene (reference sequence). The CDR3 protein is CASTPGLGFSNEQFF. The CDR3 DNA reads TGTGCCAGTACCCCGGGACTAGGATTTTCCAATGAGCAGTTCTTC.

At least ten counts were recorded for this clonotype. The chain links TRBV4-2 to TRBJ2-7; D is uncertain. The CDR3 covers 15 residues. CDR1 LGHNA and CDR2 YNFKEQ come from the germline V gene. V was clipped by 2 bases and J by 0 bases, with 11 bases between them. The CDR3 DNA reads TGTGCCAGCAGCCAACCGGACGCCAGCTCCTACGAGCAGTACTTC. It yields the protein CASSQPDASSYEQYF.

This clonotype was picked up many times. V gene TRBV30 combines with J gene TRBJ1-1; D is unresolved. The V gene lost 5 bases and the J gene lost 1 base, with 5 bases spanning the gap. CDR1 and CDR2 from the germline V gene are GTSNPN and SVGIG (reference sequence). The CDR3 is 11 residues long. The CDR3: CAWGKNTEAFF. CDR3 bases: TGTGCCTGGGGTAAGAACACTGAAGCTTTCTTT.

Ten or more counts support this clonotype. This chain uses TRBV20-1 with TRBJ2-7; 9 bases match TRBD2. The CDR3 has 14 amino acids. Trimming took 6 bases from V and 4 from J; bases not matched to a gene: 10. From germline, CDR1 is DFQATT and CDR2 SNEGSKA (reference sequence). CDR3 region: CSARGREGHYEQYF. For the CDR3, the DNA is TGCAGTGCCCGCGGGCGGGAGGGCCATTACGAGCAGTACTTC.

This chain joins TRBV29-1 and TRBJ2-5, with a weak D call TRBD2 (6 bases). This CDR3 spans 13 amino acids. Germline V lookup: CDR1 SQVTM, CDR2 ANQGSEA. The germline V and J ends were trimmed by 4 bases and 5 bases, with 14 bases remaining between them. CDR3 in amino acids: CSVVYRGMETQYF. The CDR3 nucleotides read TGCAGCGTTGTGTATCGGGGGATGGAGACCCAGTACTTC.